The subject of this entry is one TCR beta chain. As handled by the study authors: The assay estimated nucleated cells by amplifying reference gene primers. Sequencing used immunoSEQ multiplex PCR; TCRdb keeps in-frame clones, though not all of them. V, J and clone size are taken as reported in that table, and D and trimming were inferred from the DNA itself. The top ten clones hold 2.4% of a sample with about 150,000 clones, approximately 86% of them seen once. The data stem from a study of blood T cell repertoires in COVID-19. Study-level information: Acute and convalescent COVID-19 specimens originated in the United States, Italy and Spain. PBMCs, B-cell-depleted T cells, or T cells provided the cDNA or gDNA that made up the material.

The CDR3 spans 16 residues. After removal of 0 bases from V and 3 bases from J, the junction contained 4 bases not matched to a gene. The germline gives CDR1 MNHEY, CDR2 SMNVEV (reference sequence). The chain links TRBV27 to TRBJ2-7, with 11 bases matching TRBD2. The clonotype was recovered from a woman in her 70s with acute or convalescent COVID-19. The sample consisted of peripheral blood. The CDR3 DNA is TGTGCCAGCAGTTTATCAACACTAGCGGGGGACTACGAGCAGTACTTC. Its translation: CASSLSTLAGDYEQYF.